This T cell receptor (beta chain) was captured by sequencing in a study of radiotherapy plus CTLA-4 blockade in lung cancer. Across the whole study: Of the patients, about 18% showed objective responses and roughly 30% attained disease control.

Study-level results: Reported findings show early blood T cell clone dynamics, with interferon-beta, best predicted response. Expansion of tumor-derived TCR clones was observed in blood after radiotherapy plus ipilimumab.

Notes on this clone: Antigen unknown.

Trimming took 7 bases from V and 3 from J, leaving 7 bases between them. Germline CDR1 reads SNHLY; CDR2 reads FYNNEI. This CDR3 is built from 13 residues. Generated by immunoSEQ multiplex PCR, the TCRdb table keeps only in-frame clones and is missing some. The sample lists roughly 120,000 clones; roughly 74% were seen once. CTLA-4 blockade with ipilimumab, together with focal radiation, was given to patients with chemo-refractory metastatic non-small-cell lung cancer. The sequence derives from a human donor with non-small cell lung cancer who had a partial response to radiotherapy plus ipilimumab. V is TRBV2 and J is TRBJ2-6; TRBD2 might be the D (5 bases). Sequenced here: peripheral blood, sampled from a patient treated with radiotherapy plus ipilimumab. As DNA, the CDR3 is TGTGCCAGCATTCGGGGTGGGGCCAACGTCCTGACTTTC. Translating gives CASIRGGANVLTF.